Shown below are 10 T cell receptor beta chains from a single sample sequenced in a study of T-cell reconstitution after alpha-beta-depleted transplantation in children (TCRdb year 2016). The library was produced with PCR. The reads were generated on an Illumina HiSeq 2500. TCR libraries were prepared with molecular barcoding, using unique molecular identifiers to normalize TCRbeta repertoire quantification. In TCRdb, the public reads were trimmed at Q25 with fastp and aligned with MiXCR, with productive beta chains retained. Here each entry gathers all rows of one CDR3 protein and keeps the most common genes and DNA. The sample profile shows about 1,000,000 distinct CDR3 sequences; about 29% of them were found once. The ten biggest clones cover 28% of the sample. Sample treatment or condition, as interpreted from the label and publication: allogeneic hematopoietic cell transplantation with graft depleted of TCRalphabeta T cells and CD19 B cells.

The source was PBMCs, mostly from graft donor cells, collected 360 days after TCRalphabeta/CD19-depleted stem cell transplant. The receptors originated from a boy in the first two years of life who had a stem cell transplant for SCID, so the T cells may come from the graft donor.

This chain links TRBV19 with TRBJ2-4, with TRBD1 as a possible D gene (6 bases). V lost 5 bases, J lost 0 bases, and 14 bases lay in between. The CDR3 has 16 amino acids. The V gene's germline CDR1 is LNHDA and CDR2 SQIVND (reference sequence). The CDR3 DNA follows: TGTGCCAGTAGTCCGCGGACAGCCCTAGCCAAAAACATTCAGTACTTC. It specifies CASSPRTALAKNIQYF.

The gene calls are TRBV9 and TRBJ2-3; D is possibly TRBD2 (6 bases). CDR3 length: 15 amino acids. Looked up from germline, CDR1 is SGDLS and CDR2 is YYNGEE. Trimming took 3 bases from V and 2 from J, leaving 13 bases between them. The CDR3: CASSGRDRATDTQYF. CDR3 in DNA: TGTGCCAGCAGCGGGCGGGACCGCGCCACAGATACGCAGTATTTT.

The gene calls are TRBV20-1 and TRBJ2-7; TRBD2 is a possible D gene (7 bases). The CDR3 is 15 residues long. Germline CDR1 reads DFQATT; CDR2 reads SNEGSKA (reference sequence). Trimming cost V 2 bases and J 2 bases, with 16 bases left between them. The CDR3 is CSARWGQRGPYEQYF. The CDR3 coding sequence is TGCAGTGCTAGATGGGGGCAGCGGGGTCCCTACGAGCAGTACTTC.

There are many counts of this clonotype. CDR3 residues: CASSPLNGELFF. The DNA for the CDR3 is TGTGCCAGCAGCCCCCTAAACGGGGAGCTGTTTTTT. The genes are TRBV7-3 and TRBJ2-2; no reliable D call. Germline V CDR1 and CDR2: SGHTA, FQGTGA. This CDR3 is 12 amino acids long. V was cut by 5 bases and J by 7 bases, with 8 bases left in between.

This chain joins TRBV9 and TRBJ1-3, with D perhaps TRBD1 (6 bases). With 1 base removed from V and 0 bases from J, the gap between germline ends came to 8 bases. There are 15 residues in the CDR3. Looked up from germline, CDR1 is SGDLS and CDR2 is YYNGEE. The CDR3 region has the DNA TGTGCCAGCAGCGTAAAACAGGGCTCTGGAAACACCATATATTTT. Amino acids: CASSVKQGSGNTIYF.

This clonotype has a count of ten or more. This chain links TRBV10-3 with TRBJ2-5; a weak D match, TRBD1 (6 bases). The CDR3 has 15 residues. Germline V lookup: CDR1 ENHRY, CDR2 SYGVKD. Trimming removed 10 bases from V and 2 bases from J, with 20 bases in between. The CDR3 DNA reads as TGTGCCACCCAACCCGGGACAAGATTTCAAGAGACCCAGTACTTC. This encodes CATQPGTRFQETQYF.

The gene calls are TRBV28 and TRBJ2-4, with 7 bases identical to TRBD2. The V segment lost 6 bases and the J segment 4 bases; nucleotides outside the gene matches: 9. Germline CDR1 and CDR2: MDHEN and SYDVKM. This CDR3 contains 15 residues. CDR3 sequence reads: CASSLRIGGKNIQYF. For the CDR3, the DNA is TGTGCCAGCAGCCTGCGAATCGGGGGGAAAAACATTCAGTACTTC.

CDR3 amino acids: CASTRNREGPSNQPQHF. The CDR3 DNA is TGTGCCAGCACCCGAAACCGGGAAGGGCCTAGCAATCAGCCCCAGCATTTT. This chain uses TRBV28 with TRBJ1-5; no reliable D call. The germline CDR1 and CDR2 sequences are MDHEN and SYDVKM. With 7 bases removed from V and 0 bases from J, the gap between germline ends came to 19 bases. The CDR3 runs 17 residues.

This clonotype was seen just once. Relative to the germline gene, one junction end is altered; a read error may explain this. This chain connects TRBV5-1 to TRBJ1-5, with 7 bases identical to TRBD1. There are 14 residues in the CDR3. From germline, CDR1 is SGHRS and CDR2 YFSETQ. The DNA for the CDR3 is TGCGCCAGCAGCTTGGAAGGGGGCAAACAGCCCCAGCATTTT. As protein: CASSLEGGKQPQHF.

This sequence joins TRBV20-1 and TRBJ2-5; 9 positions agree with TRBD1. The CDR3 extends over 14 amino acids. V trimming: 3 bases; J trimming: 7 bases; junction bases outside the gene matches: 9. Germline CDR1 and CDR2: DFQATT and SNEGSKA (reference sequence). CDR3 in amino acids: CSARGTGTPGTQYF. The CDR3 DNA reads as TGCAGTGCTAGGGGGACAGGGACCCCAGGGACCCAGTACTTC.